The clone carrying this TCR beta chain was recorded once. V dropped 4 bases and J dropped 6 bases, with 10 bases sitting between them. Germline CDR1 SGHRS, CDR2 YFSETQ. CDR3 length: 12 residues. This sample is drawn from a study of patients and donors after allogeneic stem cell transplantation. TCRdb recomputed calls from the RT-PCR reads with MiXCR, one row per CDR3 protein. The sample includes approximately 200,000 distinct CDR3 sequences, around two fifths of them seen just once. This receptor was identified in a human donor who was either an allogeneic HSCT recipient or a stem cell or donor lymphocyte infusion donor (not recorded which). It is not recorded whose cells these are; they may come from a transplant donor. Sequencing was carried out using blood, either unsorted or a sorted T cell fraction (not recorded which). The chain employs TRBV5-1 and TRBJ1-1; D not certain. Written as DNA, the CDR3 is TGCGCCAGCAGCCCCCGAGGTTCTGAAGCTTTCTTT. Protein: CASSPRGSEAFF.